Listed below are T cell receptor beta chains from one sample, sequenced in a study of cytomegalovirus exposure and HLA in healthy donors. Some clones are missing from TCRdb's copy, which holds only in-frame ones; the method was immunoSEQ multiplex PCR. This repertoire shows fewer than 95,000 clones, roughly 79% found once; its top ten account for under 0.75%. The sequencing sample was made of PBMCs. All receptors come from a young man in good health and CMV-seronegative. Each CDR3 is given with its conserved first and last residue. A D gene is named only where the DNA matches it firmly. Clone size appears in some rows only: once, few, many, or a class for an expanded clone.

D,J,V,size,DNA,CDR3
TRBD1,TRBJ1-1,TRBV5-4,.,TGTGCCAGCAGCTTGGGACAGGGGGCTATAAAAGCTTTCTTT,CASSLGQGAIKAFF
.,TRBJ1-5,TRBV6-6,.,TGTGCCAGCGAACGAAATCCAGGGTTAAGCAATCAGCCCCAGCATTTT,CASERNPGLSNQPQHF
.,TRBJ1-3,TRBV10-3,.,TGTGCCATCAGTGCACTAAACACCATATATTTT,CAISALNTIYF
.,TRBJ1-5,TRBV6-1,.,TGTGCCAGCAGTGAAGTTCCCGGGAACCAATATGGTCAGCCCCAGCATTTT,CASSEVPGNQYGQPQHF
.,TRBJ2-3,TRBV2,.,TGTGCCAGCAGTGACCAGGGAGGACCCCGAAGCACAGATACGCAGTATTTT,CASSDQGGPRSTDTQYF
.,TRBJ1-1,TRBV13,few,TGTGCCAGCAGCTCTAGGATGGGGGGGGAAGCTTTCTTT,CASSSRMGGEAFF
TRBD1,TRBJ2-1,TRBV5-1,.,TGCGCCAGCAGCCTCGGACAGGGTAGCTACAATGAGCAGTTCTTC,CASSLGQGSYNEQFF
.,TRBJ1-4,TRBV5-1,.,TGCGCCAGCAGCTTCCAGAACGGGGGGGGAGAACTGTTTTTT,CASSFQNGGGELFF
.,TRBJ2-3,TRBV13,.,TGTGCCAGCAGCGCAGGCTTACGCACAGATGCGCAGTATTTT,CASSAGLRTDAQYF
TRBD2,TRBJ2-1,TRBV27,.,TGTGCCAGCAGTTATTATGGGGGGTCTAGCGGTATCTACAATGAGCAGTTCTTC,CASSYYGGSSGIYNEQFF
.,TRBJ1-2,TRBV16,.,TGTGCCAGCAGCCAACAGGGTTTGGGTAGTTATGGCTACACCTTC,CASSQQGLGSYGYTF
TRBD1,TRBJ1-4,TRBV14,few,TGTGCCAGCAGTCTTAACACAGGGGCGGGGTCCGTCAAACTGTTTTTT,CASSLNTGAGSVKLFF
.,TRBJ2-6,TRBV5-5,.,TGTGCCAGCAGCTTGGCGTCAGGCTCTGGGGCCAACGTCCTGACTTTC,CASSLASGSGANVLTF
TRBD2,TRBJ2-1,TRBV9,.,TGTGCCAGCAGCGTAGGTAGCGGGAGGGCGAATGAGCAGTTCTTC,CASSVGSGRANEQFF
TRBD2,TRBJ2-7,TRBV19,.,TGTGCCAGTAAACCGGGGGGTCTCTCCTACGAGCAGTACTTC,CASKPGGLSYEQYF
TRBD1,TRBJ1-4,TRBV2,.,TGTGCCAGCATTGTGGGGACAGGGTATGAAAAACTGTTTTTT,CASIVGTGYEKLFF
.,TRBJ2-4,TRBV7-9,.,TGTGCCAGCAGTTCAAGGGGAGGAGGGAAAAACATTCAGTACTTC,CASSSRGGGKNIQYF
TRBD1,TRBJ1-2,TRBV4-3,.,TGCGCCAGCACCCCGGGACAGGGATTGACTTTATATGGCTACACCTTC,CASTPGQGLTLYGYTF
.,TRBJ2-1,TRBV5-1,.,TGCGCCAGCAGCTTGGTAGGTAGCGGACCGTACAATGAGCAGTTCTTC,CASSLVGSGPYNEQFF
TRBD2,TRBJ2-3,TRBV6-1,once,TGTGCCAGCAGTCTGCTAGCGGTCCCCGATACGCAGTATTTT,CASSLLAVPDTQYF
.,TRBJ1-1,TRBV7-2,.,TGTGCCAGCAGCCCTGGGGGGGCTGTTCGAGCTTTCTTT,CASSPGGAVRAFF
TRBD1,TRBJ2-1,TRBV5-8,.,TGTGCCAGCAGCCGAACCGGGACAGTTAACAATGAGCAGTTCTTC,CASSRTGTVNNEQFF
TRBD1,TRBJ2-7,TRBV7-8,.,TGTGCCAGCAGCGCCGGGACAGTTTCCTACGAGCAGTACTTC,CASSAGTVSYEQYF
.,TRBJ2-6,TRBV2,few,TGTGCCAGCAGTGAGGGGGACTTCACCGGGGCCAACGTCCTGACTTTC,CASSEGDFTGANVLTF
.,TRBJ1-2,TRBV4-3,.,TGCGCCAGCAGCCAAGATACGAACAGGTTAACCTATGGCTACACCTTC,CASSQDTNRLTYGYTF
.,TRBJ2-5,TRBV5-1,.,TGCGCCAGCAGCCGATCACCCGCCAATAGAGGGTGGAAAGAGACCCAGTACTTC,CASSRSPANRGWKETQYF
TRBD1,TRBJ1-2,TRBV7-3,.,TGTGCCAGCAGCCCTGGGACAGGCTATGGCTACACCTTC,CASSPGTGYGYTF
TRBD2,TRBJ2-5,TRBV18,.,TGTGCCAGCTCACCAAAAAAAGCGGGGGAAGAGACCCAGTACTTC,CASSPKKAGEETQYF
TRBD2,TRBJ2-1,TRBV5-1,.,TGCGCCAGCAGCTGGTTCCTAGCGGGAGCCACCAATGAGCAGTTCTTC,CASSWFLAGATNEQFF
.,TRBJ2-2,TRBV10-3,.,TGTGCCATCCCCGGGGGAAACACCGGGGAGCTGTTTTTT,CAIPGGNTGELFF
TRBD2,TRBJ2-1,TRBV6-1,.,TGTGCCAGCAGTGAAGGACTAGCGGGGCACAATGAGCAGTTCTTC,CASSEGLAGHNEQFF
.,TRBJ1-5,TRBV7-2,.,TGTGCCAGCAGCTTTAGGGGGAATCAGCCCCAGCATTTT,CASSFRGNQPQHF
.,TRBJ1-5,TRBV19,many,TGTGCCAGTAGTATAACGGAGGGCGTTCGGGGTAATCAGCCCCAGCATTTT,CASSITEGVRGNQPQHF
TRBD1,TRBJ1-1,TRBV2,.,TGTGCCAGCAATGTACGGGACAGGGGAGCTTTCTTT,CASNVRDRGAFF
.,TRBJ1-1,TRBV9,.,TGTGCCAGCAGCTTTCGATTCGGGGGTAAGGACACTGAAGCTTTCTTT,CASSFRFGGKDTEAFF
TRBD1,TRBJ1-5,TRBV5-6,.,TGTGCCAGCAGTAACATAGGACAGGGGGATGGCAATCAGCCCCAGCATTTT,CASSNIGQGDGNQPQHF
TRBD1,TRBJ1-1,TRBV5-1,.,TGCGCCAGCAGCCCAGGGACAGCCCCGACTGAAGCTTTCTTT,CASSPGTAPTEAFF
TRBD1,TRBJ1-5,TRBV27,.,TGTGCCAGCAGTCCGGGACAGGGTAATCAGCCCCAGCATTTT,CASSPGQGNQPQHF
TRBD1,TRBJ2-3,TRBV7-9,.,TGTGCCAGCAGCGCCCAACAGGGGGTGGCAGATACGCAGTATTTT,CASSAQQGVADTQYF
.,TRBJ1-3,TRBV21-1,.,TGTGCCAGCAGCAAATCGGCGGGAACAGGAAACACCATATATTTT,CASSKSAGTGNTIYF
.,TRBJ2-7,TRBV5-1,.,TGCGCCAGCAGGACTGAGACGGACAGCTACGAGCAGTACTTC,CASRTETDSYEQYF